This TCR beta chain stems from a study of PD-1 blockade in classical Hodgkin lymphoma. The CDR3 has 14 residues. Germline V gene lookup returns CDR1 SEHNR and CDR2 FQNEAQ (reference sequence). V was cut by 1 base and J by 4 bases, with 8 bases left in between. Assay used: immunoSEQ multiplex PCR; TCRdb lists only in-frame clones, some missing. Of about 43,000 clones detected, approximately 70% appear once; the ten largest clones hold approximately 3%. Following autologous stem cell transplantation, relapse occurred in every patient, and exposure to brentuximab vedotin varied. This TCR derives from a human donor with classical Hodgkin lymphoma. J is TRBJ2-1 and V is TRBV7-9, with D uncertain. The material sequenced was peripheral blood mononuclear cells (PBMCs), taken before the second cycle of nivolumab. The CDR3 DNA sequence: TGTGCCAGCAGCTTAGGGTCGGATTACAATGAGCAGTTCTTC. Amino acid sequence: CASSLGSDYNEQFF.